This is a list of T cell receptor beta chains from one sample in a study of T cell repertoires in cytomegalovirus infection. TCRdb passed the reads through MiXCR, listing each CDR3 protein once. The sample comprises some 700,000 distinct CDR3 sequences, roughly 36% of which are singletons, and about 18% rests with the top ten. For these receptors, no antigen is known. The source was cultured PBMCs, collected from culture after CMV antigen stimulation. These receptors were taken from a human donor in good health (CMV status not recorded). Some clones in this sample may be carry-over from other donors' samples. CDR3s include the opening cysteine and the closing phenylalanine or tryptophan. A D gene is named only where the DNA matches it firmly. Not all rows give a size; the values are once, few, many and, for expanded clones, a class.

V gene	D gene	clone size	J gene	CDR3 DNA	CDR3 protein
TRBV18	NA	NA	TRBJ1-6	TGTGCCAGCTCACCAGGGGGGACGCCAAATTCACCCCTCCACTTT	CASSPGGTPNSPLHF
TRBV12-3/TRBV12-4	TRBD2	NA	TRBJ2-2	TGTGCCAGCAGTCTAGTTAGCGGGGGGGCCGGGGAGCTGTTTTTT	CASSLVSGGAGELFF
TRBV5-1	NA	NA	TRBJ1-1	TGCGCCAGCAGCTTGGGCGCAGGGTATCGGGACACTGAAGCTTTCTTT	CASSLGAGYRDTEAFF
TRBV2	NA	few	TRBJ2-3	TGTGCCAGCAGGAGAGGGGGGGCCGACGTAGCAGATACGCAGTATTTT	CASRRGGADVADTQYF
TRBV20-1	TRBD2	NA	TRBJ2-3	TGCAGTGCGAGACTGGGACTAGCGGAAGATACGCAGTATTTT	CSARLGLAEDTQYF
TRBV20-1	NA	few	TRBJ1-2	TGCAGTGCTAACGGCAGAGTCACCATGGGGACCTTC	CSANGRVTMGTF
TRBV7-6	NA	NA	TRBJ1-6	TGTGCCAGCAGCCCAGGGAATAATTCACCCCTCCACTTT	CASSPGNNSPLHF
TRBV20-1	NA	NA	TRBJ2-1	TGCAGTGCTAGAGATTGGGCAGGGGGAGGGAATGAGCAGTTCTTC	CSARDWAGGGNEQFF
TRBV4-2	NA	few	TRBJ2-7	TGTGCCAGCAGCCAGGGCCGGGACACTTTCTACGAGCAGTACTTC	CASSQGRDTFYEQYF
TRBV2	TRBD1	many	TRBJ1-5	TGTGCCAGCAGGACAGGGTTGAGCAATCAGCCCCAGCATTTT	CASRTGLSNQPQHF
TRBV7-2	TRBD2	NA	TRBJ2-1	TGTGCCAGCACCACGGGACTAGCCGCCTACAATGAGCAGTTCTTC	CASTTGLAAYNEQFF
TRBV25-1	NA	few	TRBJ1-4	TGTGCCAGCAGTGAAGCCCAGGTTCTTTCTGAAAAACTGTTTTTT	CASSEAQVLSEKLFF
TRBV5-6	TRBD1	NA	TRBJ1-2	TGTGCCAGCAGCTCGGAGTGGACAGGGACAGGTGGCTACACCTTC	CASSSEWTGTGGYTF
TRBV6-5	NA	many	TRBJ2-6	TGTGCCAGCAGTTTCCCTGGGGCCAACGTCCTGACTTTC	CASSFPGANVLTF
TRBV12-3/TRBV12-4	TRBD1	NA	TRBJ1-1	TGTGCCAGCAACGAACAGGGGGGCACTGAAGCTTTCTTT	CASNEQGGTEAFF
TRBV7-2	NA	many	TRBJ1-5	TGTGCCAGCAGCTCCAGGGGCTATAGCAATCAGCCCCAGCATTTT	CASSSRGYSNQPQHF
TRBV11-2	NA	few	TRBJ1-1	TGTGCCAGCAGCCCGAGACAGCACACTGAAGCTTTCTTT	CASSPRQHTEAFF
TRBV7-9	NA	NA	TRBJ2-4	TGTGCCAGCAGCTTAAGTTCCTCCGGGGACATTCAGTACTTC	CASSLSSSGDIQYF
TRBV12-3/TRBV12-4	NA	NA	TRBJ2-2	TGTGCCAGCATAGGGTCACTCGACACCGGGGAGCTGTTTTTT	CASIGSLDTGELFF
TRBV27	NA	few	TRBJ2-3	TGTGCCAGCAGTTTACTTCGTGGGGGTAGCACAGATACGCAGTATTTT	CASSLLRGGSTDTQYF
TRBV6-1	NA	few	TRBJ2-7	TGTGCCAGCAGTGAATTCGGTACAACCTACGAGCAGTACTTC	CASSEFGTTYEQYF
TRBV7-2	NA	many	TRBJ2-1	TGTGCCAGCAGCTTACGGGGGACTGGCTATTACAATGAGCAGTTCTTC	CASSLRGTGYYNEQFF
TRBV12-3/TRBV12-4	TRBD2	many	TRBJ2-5	TGTGCCAGCAGACCGCTGTGGGGGGGAGAGACCCAGTACTTC	CASRPLWGGETQYF
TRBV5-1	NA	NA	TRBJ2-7	TGCGCCAGCAGTGAAGGCAGGGCGCTTATCGGGTCCTCCTACGAGCAGTACTTC	CASSEGRALIGSSYEQYF
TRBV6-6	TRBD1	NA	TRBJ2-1	TGTGCCAGCAGTTACCGACAGGGGATGCGGGAGCAGTTCTTC	CASSYRQGMREQFF
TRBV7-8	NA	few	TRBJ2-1	TGTGCCAGCAGCGGGACTCTCGCCCCCCACAATGAGCAGTTCTTC	CASSGTLAPHNEQFF
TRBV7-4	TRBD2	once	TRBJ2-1	TGTGCCAGCATCCATGGGGGTAGCGGGAGGTACAATGAGCAGTTCTTC	CASIHGGSGRYNEQFF
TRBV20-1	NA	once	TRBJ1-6	TGCCTTGCGCGCGGGGATCATAATTCACCCCTCCACTTT	CLARGDHNSPLHF
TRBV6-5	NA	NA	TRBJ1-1	TGTGCCAGCAGTTACAGGGACACTGAAGCTTTCTTT	CASSYRDTEAFF
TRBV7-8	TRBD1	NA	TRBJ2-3	TGTGCCAGCAGCCCACAGGGGGCGATCGCAGATACGCAGTATTTT	CASSPQGAIADTQYF
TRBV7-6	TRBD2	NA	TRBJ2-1	TGTGCCAGCAGCGCCCTAGCGGGAGGGATCAGTGAGCAGTTCTTC	CASSALAGGISEQFF
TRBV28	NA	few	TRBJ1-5	TGTGCCAGCAGACCGGTCGGGAGCAATCAGCCCCAGCATTTT	CASRPVGSNQPQHF
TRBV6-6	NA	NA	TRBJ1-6	TGTGCCAGCAGTGAGTTTTCACCCCTCCACTTT	CASSEFSPLHF
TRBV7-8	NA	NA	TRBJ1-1	TGTGCCAGCAGCTTAGCGGCAGGGCGGGGGACTGAAGCTTTCTTT	CASSLAAGRGTEAFF
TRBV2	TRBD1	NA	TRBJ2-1	TGTGCCAGCACCCAAGAGGGGGCTGGTGAGCAGTTCTTC	CASTQEGAGEQFF
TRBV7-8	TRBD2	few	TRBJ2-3	TGTGCCAGCAGCCCGCAAGGACTAGCGGACACAGATACGCAGTATTTT	CASSPQGLADTDTQYF
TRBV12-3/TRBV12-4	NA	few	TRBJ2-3	TGTGCCAGCAAAGAGGGGCTGGCAGATACGCAGTATTTT	CASKEGLADTQYF
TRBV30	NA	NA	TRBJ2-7	TGTGCCTGGGCCGGCGCCACCTACGAGCAGTACTTC	CAWAGATYEQYF
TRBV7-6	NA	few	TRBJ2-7	TGTGCCAGCAGCTTAGGACATCACAGCTCCTACGAGCAGTACTTC	CASSLGHHSSYEQYF
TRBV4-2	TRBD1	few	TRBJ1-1	TGTGCCAGCAGCCAAGGGTCCACAGGGGGGAGTCCAGCTTTCTTT	CASSQGSTGGSPAFF
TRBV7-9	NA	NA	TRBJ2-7	TGTGCCAGCAGCTTATTAGGTAGTGGCCGGGAATCCACCTACGAGCAGTACTTC	CASSLLGSGRESTYEQYF
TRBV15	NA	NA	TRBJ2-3	TGTGCCACCAGCAGAGTAGGGGCGCGAAGCACAGATACGCAGTATTTT	CATSRVGARSTDTQYF
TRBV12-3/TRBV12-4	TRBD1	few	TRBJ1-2	TGTGCCAGCAGTTACCCCGGGACAGGGAACCGCGGCTACACCTTC	CASSYPGTGNRGYTF
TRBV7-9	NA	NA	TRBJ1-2	TGTGCCAGCAGCCCTCCCACGGTTGCAAAATATGGCTACACCTTC	CASSPPTVAKYGYTF
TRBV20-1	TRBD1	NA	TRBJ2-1	TGCAGTGTGGTCGGGCAGGGGGCCGTCGACAATGAGCAGTTCTTC	CSVVGQGAVDNEQFF
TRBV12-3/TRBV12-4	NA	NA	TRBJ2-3	TGTGCCAGCACCCCGGGGAGGGGGGGAAAGGTAGCAGATACGCAGTATTTT	CASTPGRGGKVADTQYF
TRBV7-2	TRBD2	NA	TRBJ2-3	TGTGCCAGCCTACCCCCCGGACTAGCGGGGGGAAACGTAGATACGCAGTATTTT	CASLPPGLAGGNVDTQYF
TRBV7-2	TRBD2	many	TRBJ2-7	TGTGCCAGCAGCTTAGTTGGTAGCGGGGAGCAGTACTTC	CASSLVGSGEQYF
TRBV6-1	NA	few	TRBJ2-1	TGTGCCAGCAGTGACTCCCCCGACCCGTTGGGTGAGCAGTTCTTC	CASSDSPDPLGEQFF
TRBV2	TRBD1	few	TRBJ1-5	TGTGCCAGCAGTGAAGTGGGACAGGGAGGTCAGCCCCAGCATTTT	CASSEVGQGGQPQHF
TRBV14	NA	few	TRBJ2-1	TGTGCCAGCAGCCGAATCTGGGGGACCCAATTAAGCTCCTACAATGAGCAGTTCTTC	CASSRIWGTQLSSYNEQFF
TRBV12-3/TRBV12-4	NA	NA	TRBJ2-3	TGTGCCAGCAGTATTCTCGGGGGAGCAGATACGCAGTATTTT	CASSILGGADTQYF
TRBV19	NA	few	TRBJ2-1	TGTGCCAGTAGTATTGCCCGAGGGGGGAGCTCCTACAATGAGCAGTTCTTC	CASSIARGGSSYNEQFF